This T cell receptor (beta chain) was retrieved from a study of CD4 T cells in relation to SARS-CoV-2 and coronaviruses (dated by TCRdb to about 2021). Regarding the complete study: In the ViraFEST assay, PBMCs were cultured with antigen for under 13 days, after which TCR beta CDR3s were sequenced to identify antigen-specific clonal expansions. Across all 12 patients in the full convalescent cohort, ages ranged from roughly 20 to 75 years, with a median of 38. For other donors in the study, expansion assays were sequenced with a different, Illumina-based TCR-beta assay. Patient-derived lymphoblastoid cell lines were used to map the HLA restriction of shared crossreactive spike epitopes. Samples from three pre-COVID donors and the naive versus memory experiments were sequenced with the Adaptive Biotechnologies TCR-sequencing kit; other data were Illumina-based. Among the roughly twelve convalescent patients, 8 males and 4 females were included, and two of the subjects were Hispanic. At the level of individual TCR clonotypes, the study measured memory CD4+ T cell crossreactivity between SARS-CoV-2 spike protein and common cold coronavirus spike proteins. What the research found in general, with its limitations: Because no donor provided both pre-pandemic and post-infection samples, tracing the source of pre-existing responses was limited. Since the crossreactivity analysis centred on spike protein, crossreactivity against other viral proteins was not assessed. Crossreactive clones showed significantly weaker SARS-CoV-2-driven expansion than monoreactive clones, consistent with antigenic imprinting. Roughly 67% of donors had memory CD4+ clonotypes that crossrecognized SARS-CoV-2 and at least one common cold coronavirus spike. Small numbers of patients and of tested TCRs limited the study. Sequencing of naive versus memory cells indicated that the assay detects memory recall responses, not primary responses primed during culture.

CEF-cultured naive and memory CD4+ T cell DNA received survey-level immunoSEQ TCR-beta sequencing. As for the authors' bioinformatics: During preprocessing, nonproductive sequences were removed, along with CDR3s that did not begin with C, did not end with F or W, or were shorter than 7 amino acids. Antigen-specific clonotypes were called with the MANAFEST web app, based on expansion relative to reference and other culture wells. A clone counted as positive if significantly expanded in 2 of 3 replicate wells versus the reference culture at FDR below 0.05. Positive clones also required significant expansion versus all other tandem wells and an odds ratio above 5. Cultured and uncultured naive and memory CD4+ repertoires were searched for CDR3s previously identified as spike- and CEF-reactive. CDR3 homology was quantified as pairwise Levenshtein distance, calculated with the stringdist R package after three terminal residues were trimmed from each end. Here the immuneACCESS table is served through TCRdb, limited to in-frame sequences with V and J called. Missing clones are a known gap in these copies; in checked studies unresolved V genes cover under half, and the rest lacks a known reason. V, J and clone size were drawn from that table, and D and trimming were deduced from the DNA. Present in this sample are about 30,000 clones, about four fifths of which were seen just once. The top ten hold under 3.5% of the sample.

As concerns this clone: This receptor's antigen is unknown. There are no base qualities to consult, and no much larger clone falls within one base.

Naive and memory CD4+ T cells were separated from cryopreserved PBMCs by first enriching for CD4 and then performing EasySep naive CD4+ T cell enrichment. Sorted naive or memory CD4+ T cells (around 110,000) were grown at a 1:1 ratio with T cell-depleted PBMCs and CEF peptides for around eleven days. Each peptide culture condition was generally run in triplicate replicate wells. PBMCs were isolated from leukapheresis product or whole blood by Ficoll-Paque PLUS gradient centrifugation. The PBMCs went either fresh into the expansion assay or into cryopreservation at -140 degrees C. The QIAamp Micro DNA Kit was used to extract genomic DNA from the CD4+ T cells. Trimming takes 7 bases off V and 1 base off J; junction bases not matched to a gene: 9. Its CDR3 holds 14 amino acids, cysteine through phenylalanine. The CDR3 DNA has 42 bases and is translated from base 1. The germline V gene yields SQVTM for CDR1 and ANQGSEA for CDR2.

What was sequenced was memory CD4+ T cells from PBMCs, cultured in vitro. Interpreted using the paper, the cell subset or site label stands for: memory (non-naive) CD4+ T cells. Recombination joined TRBV29-1 with TRBJ2-5; TRBD1 agrees with 7 junctional bases. This sequence originates from an adult with COVID-19. The CDR3 here reads CSAHIRDSQETQYF. The nucleotides read TGCAGCGCACATATCCGGGACAGCCAAGAGACCCAGTACTTC.